The 14 T cell receptor beta chains below were found in one sample sequenced in a study of shared clonotypes between healthy human individuals. Sequenced by immunoSEQ multiplex PCR; TCRdb stores in-frame clones only, minus some. The data show some 95,000 clones, 68% seen once. Sequencing input: memory CD8+ T cells sorted from blood. Regarding subset: CD45RO+ cells pooled with CCR7-negative TemRA cells. These receptors were collected from a man aged 25 to 40 in good health.

V and J are TRBV2 and TRBJ1-2; D not certain. The CDR3 loop spans 13 amino acids. Germline assignment: CDR1 SNHLY and CDR2 FYNNEI. The V end was cut by 6 bases, the J end by 4 bases, with 12 bases between. The CDR3 sequence is CASSRTLSYGYTF. The CDR3 DNA reads as TGTGCCAGCAGCAGGACGCTTAGCTATGGCTACACCTTC.

This chain uses TRBV19 with TRBJ1-5; TRBD1 might be the D (5 bases). This CDR3 region has 14 residues. V lost 8 bases and J lost 3, with 14 bases in between. In germline, CDR1 is LNHDA, CDR2 SQIVND (reference sequence). The chain's CDR3 is CASGRDGTNQPQHF. DNA of the CDR3: TGTGCCAGTGGGAGGGACGGCACCAATCAGCCCCAGCATTTT.

This sequence joins TRBV2 and TRBJ2-1; 8 positions match TRBD2. V shed 1 base and J 8 bases; nucleotides not matched to a gene: 7. From germline, CDR1 is SNHLY and CDR2 FYNNEI. The CDR3 extends over 15 amino acids. In DNA form, the CDR3 reads TGTGCCAGCAGTGAAGTCGGGCTAGCGGGTTATGAGCAGTTCTTC. It codes for CASSEVGLAGYEQFF. The full variable domain, its missing parts supplied by reference TRBV2 and TRBJ2-1, is EPEVTQTPSHQVTQMGQEVILRCVPISNHLYFYWYRQILGQKVEFLVSFYNNEISEKSEIFDDQFSVERPDGSNFTLKIRSTKLEDSAMYFCASSEVGLAGYEQFFGPGTRLTVL.

This clone has a handful of counts. This chain joins TRBV19 and TRBJ1-2; the D gene is possibly TRBD1 (6 bases). V lost 6 bases and J 1 base, leaving 18 bases between the germline ends. This CDR3 contains 16 residues. Germline V gene data show CDR1 as LNHDA and CDR2 as SQIVND (reference sequence). CDR3 coding DNA: TGTGCCAGTAGCAAGGACAGCCTAAAAATTAACTATGGCTACACCTTC. This translates into CASSKDSLKINYGYTF.

The chain recombines TRBV5-4 with TRBJ2-7, with 7 bases that match TRBD2. The CDR3 is made up of 17 amino acids. Trimming at V came to 6 bases and at J to 5 bases, leaving 20 bases not matched to a gene. The germline V gene has CDR1 SGHNT and CDR2 YYREEE (reference sequence). CDR3 nucleotides: TGTGCCAGCACCCAGCTGGGGGGACCTAAAGGGAGGGACGAGCAGTACTTC. Its translation: CASTQLGGPKGRDEQYF. Filled out from reference TRBV5-4 and TRBJ2-7, the complete variable domain reads ETGVTQSPTHLIKTRGQQVTLRCSSQSGHNTVSWYQQALGQGPQFIFQYYREEENGRGNFPPRFSGLQFPNYSSELNVNALELDDSALYLCASTQLGGPKGRDEQYFGPGTRLTVT.

This clone was seen only a few times. The chain has TRBV10-3 and TRBJ2-5, with a tentative D call TRBD2 (7 bases). Per germline, CDR1 ENHRY and CDR2 SYGVKD. The CDR3 has 15 amino acids. V was trimmed by 5 bases and J by 5 bases, leaving 18 bases between them. CDR3 residues: CAISTGAGEAETQYF. The CDR3 DNA follows: TGTGCCATCAGTACGGGGGCGGGAGAGGCTGAGACCCAGTACTTC.

This clone was seen once. This sequence joins TRBV30 and TRBJ2-7; 7 bases match TRBD1. Unmatched junction bases numbered 6, after V lost 0 bases and J lost 4 bases. CDR1 is GTSNPN and CDR2 is SVGIG in the germline V gene (reference sequence). The CDR3 runs to 14 residues. CDR3 sequence (DNA): TGTGCCTGGAGTGTAGACAGGGTCGGATACGAGCAGTACTTC. Residues: CAWSVDRVGYEQYF.

As regards this clone: The junction and the germline gene differ at one end; a read error may be behind it. The chain combines TRBV25-1 with TRBJ2-1; 8 nucleotides line up with TRBD1. Germline V gene sequence: CDR1 MGHDK, CDR2 SYGVNS. The CDR3 is 17 amino acids. CDR3: CVSSAPTGAASYNEQFF. As DNA, the CDR3 is TGTGTCAGCAGTGCCCCGACAGGGGCCGCCTCCTACAATGAGCAGTTCTTC.

The rearrangement uses TRBV6-6 and TRBJ2-2; 8 nucleotides line up with TRBD1. The CDR3 consists of 16 residues. After removal of 2 bases from V and 1 base from J, the junction contained 3 bases not matched to a gene. The germline V gene encodes CDR1 MNHNY and CDR2 SVGAGI (reference sequence). The CDR3 DNA sequence: TGTGCCAGCAGTTACGGACAGGGATTGAACACCGGGGAGCTGTTTTTT. It encodes CASSYGQGLNTGELFF.

This clone was detected many times. The chain has TRBV6-1 and TRBJ2-7; 7 nucleotides align to TRBD2. Germline V gives CDR1 MNHNS, CDR2 SASEGT. The junction had 9 bases not matched to a gene; V was cut back by 7 bases and J by 0 bases. The CDR3 sequence is 15 residues long. The CDR3: CASKEASGTSYEQYF. CDR3 DNA sequence: TGTGCCAGCAAGGAGGCTAGCGGAACCTCCTACGAGCAGTACTTC.

V gene TRBV30 combines with J gene TRBJ1-1; the D is unclear. The CDR3 extends over 8 amino acids. CDR1 is GTSNPN, CDR2 SVGIG, per germline (reference sequence). Trimming stripped 7 bases from V and 11 bases from J, with 8 bases between. CDR3 sequence reads: CASCRAFF. CDR3 DNA: TGTGCCTCCTGTCGGGCTTTCTTT.

The chain recombines TRBV23-1 with TRBJ2-1; D uncertain. TRBV23-1 is an ORF for which the function is uncertain. V was cut by 8 bases and J by 9 bases, with 11 bases left in between. The CDR3 is 11 amino acids. The CDR3 here is CASSDLSEQFF. Written as DNA, the CDR3 is TGCGCCAGCTCGGATCTCAGTGAGCAGTTCTTC.

The V gene is TRBV29-1, the J gene TRBJ2-2; D perhaps matches TRBD1 (5 bases). The germline V and J ends were trimmed by 4 bases and 5 bases, with 17 bases remaining between them. The CDR3 contains 15 residues. Germline V gene data show CDR1 as SQVTM and CDR2 as ANQGSEA. CDR3 bases: TGCAGCGTTGGCTCCAGGCAGGGTTGGACCGGGGAGCTGTTTTTT. Its protein product is CSVGSRQGWTGELFF.

This clone was detected once. This chain uses TRBV9 with TRBJ2-1; D remains ambiguous. V lost 4 bases and J 0 bases, leaving 5 bases between the germline ends. CDR3 length: 13 residues. Germline V lookup: CDR1 SGDLS, CDR2 YYNGEE. The CDR3 DNA sequence: TGTGCCAGCAGCCCAAACTCCTACAATGAGCAGTTCTTC. This translates into CASSPNSYNEQFF. The full variable domain, with the rest looked up from reference TRBV9 and TRBJ2-1, is DSGVTQTPKHLITATGQRVTLRCSPRSGDLSVYWYQQSLDQGLQFLIQYYNGEERAKGNILERFSAQQFPDLHSELNLSSLELGDSALYFCASSPNSYNEQFFGPGTRLTVL.